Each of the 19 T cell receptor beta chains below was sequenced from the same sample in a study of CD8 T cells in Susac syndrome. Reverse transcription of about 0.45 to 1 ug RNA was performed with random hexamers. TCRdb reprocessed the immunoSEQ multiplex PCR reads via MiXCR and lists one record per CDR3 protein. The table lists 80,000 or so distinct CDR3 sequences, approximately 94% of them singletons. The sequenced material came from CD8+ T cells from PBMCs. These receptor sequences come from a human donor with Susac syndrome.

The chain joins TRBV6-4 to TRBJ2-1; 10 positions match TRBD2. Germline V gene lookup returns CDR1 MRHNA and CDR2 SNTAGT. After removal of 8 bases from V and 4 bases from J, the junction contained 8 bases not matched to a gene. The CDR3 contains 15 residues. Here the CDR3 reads CASAKAGGPYNEQFF. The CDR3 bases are TGTGCCAGCGCCAAAGCGGGGGGGCCATACAATGAGCAGTTCTTC.

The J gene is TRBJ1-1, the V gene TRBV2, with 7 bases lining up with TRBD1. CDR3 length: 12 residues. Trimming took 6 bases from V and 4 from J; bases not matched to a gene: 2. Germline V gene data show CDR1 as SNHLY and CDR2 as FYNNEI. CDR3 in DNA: TGTGCCAGCAGGACAGGGCGCACTGAAGCTTTCTTT. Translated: CASRTGRTEAFF.

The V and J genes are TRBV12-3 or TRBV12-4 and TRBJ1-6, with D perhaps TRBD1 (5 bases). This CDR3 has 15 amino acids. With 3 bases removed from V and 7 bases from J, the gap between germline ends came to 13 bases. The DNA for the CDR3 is TGTGCCAGCAGTTTTGGAGGGACCGAAAATTCACCCCTCCACTTT. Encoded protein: CASSFGGTENSPLHF.

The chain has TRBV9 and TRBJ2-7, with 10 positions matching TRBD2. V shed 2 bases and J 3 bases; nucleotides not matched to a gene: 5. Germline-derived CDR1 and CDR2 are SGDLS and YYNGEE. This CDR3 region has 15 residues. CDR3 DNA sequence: TGTGCCAGCAGCGTGACCGGGACTAGCGTCTACGAGCAGTACTTC. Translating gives CASSVTGTSVYEQYF.

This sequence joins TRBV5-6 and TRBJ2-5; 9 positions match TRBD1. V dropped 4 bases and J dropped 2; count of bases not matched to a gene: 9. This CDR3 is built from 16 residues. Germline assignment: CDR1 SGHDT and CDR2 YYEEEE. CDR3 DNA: TGTGCCAGCAGCGGCGGGACAGGGCTACAACAAGAGACCCAGTACTTC. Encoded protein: CASSGGTGLQQETQYF.

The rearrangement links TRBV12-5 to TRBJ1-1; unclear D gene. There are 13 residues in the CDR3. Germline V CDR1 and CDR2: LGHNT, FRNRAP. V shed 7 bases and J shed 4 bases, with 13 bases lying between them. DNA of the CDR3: TGTGCTAGTGTAGAGGGAACGGTCACTGAAGCTTTCTTT. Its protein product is CASVEGTVTEAFF.

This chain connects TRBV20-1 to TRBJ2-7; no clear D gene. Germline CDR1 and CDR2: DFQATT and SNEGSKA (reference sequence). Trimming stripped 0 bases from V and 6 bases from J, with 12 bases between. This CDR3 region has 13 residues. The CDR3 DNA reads TGCAGTGCTAGAGATCTGTATAAGCTCGAGCAGTACTTC. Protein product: CSARDLYKLEQYF.

CDR3 residues: CSAWDRKFGANVLTF. The CDR3 nucleotides are TGCAGCGCTTGGGACAGGAAATTTGGGGCCAACGTCCTGACTTTC. The chain carries TRBV29-1 and TRBJ2-6; 8 bases align to TRBD1. The trim removed 7 bases at V and 3 bases at J, leaving 8 bases unmatched. The CDR3 has 15 amino acids. The germline CDR1 and CDR2 sequences are SQVTM and ANQGSEA.

CDR3 nucleotide sequence: TGTGCCGCGGAGGGCGCGGGCACAGATACGCAGTATTTT. It translates to CAAEGAGTDTQYF. The chain carries TRBV7-2 and TRBJ2-3; TRBD2 is a possible D gene (6 bases). With 11 bases removed from V and 1 base from J, the gap between germline ends came to 13 bases. The germline gives CDR1 SGHTA, CDR2 FQGNSA. CDR3 length: 13 residues.

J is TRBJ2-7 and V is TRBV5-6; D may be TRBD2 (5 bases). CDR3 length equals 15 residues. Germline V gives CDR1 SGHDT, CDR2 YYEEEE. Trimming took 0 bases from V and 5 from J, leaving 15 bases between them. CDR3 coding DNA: TGTGCCAGCAGCTTGGGTGGACTGGGAGAAGACGAGCAGTACTTC. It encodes CASSLGGLGEDEQYF.

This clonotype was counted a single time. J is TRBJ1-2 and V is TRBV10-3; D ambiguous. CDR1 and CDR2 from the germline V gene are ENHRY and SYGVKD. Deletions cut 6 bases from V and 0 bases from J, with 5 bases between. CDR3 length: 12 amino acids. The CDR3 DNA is TGTGCCATCAGGCATACTAACTATGGCTACACCTTC. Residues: CAIRHTNYGYTF.

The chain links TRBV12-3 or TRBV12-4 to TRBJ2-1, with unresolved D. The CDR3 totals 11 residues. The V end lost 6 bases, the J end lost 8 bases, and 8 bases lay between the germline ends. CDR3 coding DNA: TGTGCCAGCAGCCCCAAGGATGAGCAGTTCTTC. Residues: CASSPKDEQFF.

CDR3: CASSFSSGGPSFNSPLHF. In nucleotides, the CDR3 is TGTGCCAGCAGTTTCTCCTCAGGGGGCCCATCTTTTAATTCACCCCTCCACTTT. V gene TRBV27 combines with J gene TRBJ1-6, with 8 bases identical to TRBD1. V gave up 3 bases and J gave up 6 bases; unmatched junction bases: 13. Germline V gene sequence: CDR1 MNHEY, CDR2 SMNVEV (reference sequence). The CDR3 consists of 18 residues.

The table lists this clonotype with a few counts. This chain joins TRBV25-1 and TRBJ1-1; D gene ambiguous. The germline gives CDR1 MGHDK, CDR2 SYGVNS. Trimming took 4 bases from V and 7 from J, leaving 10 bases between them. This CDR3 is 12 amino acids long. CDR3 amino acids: CASSVGRSEAFF. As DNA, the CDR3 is TGTGCCAGCAGTGTCGGCAGGAGTGAAGCTTTCTTT.

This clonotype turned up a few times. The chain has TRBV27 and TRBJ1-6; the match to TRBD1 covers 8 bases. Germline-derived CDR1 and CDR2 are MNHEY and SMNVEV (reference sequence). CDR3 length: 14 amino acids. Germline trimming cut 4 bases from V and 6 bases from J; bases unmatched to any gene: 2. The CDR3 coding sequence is TGTGCCAGCAGTTCGGGACAGGTTAATTCACCCCTCCACTTT. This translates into CASSSGQVNSPLHF.

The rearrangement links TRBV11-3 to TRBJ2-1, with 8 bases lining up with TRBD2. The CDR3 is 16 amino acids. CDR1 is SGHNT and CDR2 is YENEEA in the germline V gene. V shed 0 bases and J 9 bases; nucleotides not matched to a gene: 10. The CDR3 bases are TGTGCCAGCAGCTTAGATAGCGGGGACACTGTATCTGAGCAGTTCTTC. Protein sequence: CASSLDSGDTVSEQFF.

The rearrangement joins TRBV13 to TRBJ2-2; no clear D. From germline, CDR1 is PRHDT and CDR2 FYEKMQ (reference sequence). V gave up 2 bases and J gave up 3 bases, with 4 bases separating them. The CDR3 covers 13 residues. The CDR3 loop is CASSLSDTGELFF. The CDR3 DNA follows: TGTGCCAGCAGCTTATCTGACACCGGGGAGCTGTTTTTT.

Written as DNA, the CDR3 is TGTGCCAGCAACCAAAGGGGACCCGGGGCCAACGTCCTGACTTTC. Translating it yields CASNQRGPGANVLTF. V gene TRBV12-3 or TRBV12-4 combines with J gene TRBJ2-6; D tentatively reads TRBD1 or TRBD2 (5 bases each). Trimming took 7 bases from V and 4 from J, leaving 14 bases between them. The CDR3 consists of 15 residues.

The CDR3 region has the DNA TGTGCCAGCAGCGTAGCCCTAGCGGAACCTTACACCGGGGAGCTGTTTTTT. This gives the protein CASSVALAEPYTGELFF. The chain joins TRBV9 to TRBJ2-2; 7 bases align to TRBD2. This CDR3 is built from 17 residues. The V gene end was trimmed by 0 bases and the J gene end by 3 bases; junction bases not matched to a gene: 8. Germline V gene data show CDR1 as SGDLS and CDR2 as YYNGEE.